These 4 T cell receptor beta chains were sequenced from one sample in a study of a mutant IDH1 vaccine in newly diagnosed glioma (dated by TCRdb to the early 2020s). The time point label corresponds to: week 35, safety follow-up. Every vaccine dose consisted of 300 ug of a 20-mer mutant IDH1 peptide in Montanide, administered subcutaneously together with topical imiquimod. To prepare the library, the immunoSEQ multiplex PCR assay was applied. TCRdb provides this immuneACCESS table in a form limited to in-frame rearrangements. Some clones are lacking; in checked studies, under half of them reflect an unresolved V gene, and why the rest are absent is not known. This sample lists about 32,000 clones; 80% were detected once. About 3% of the sample belongs to the ten largest clones. These receptors are not linked to any known antigen. Source: PBMCs, taken from a glioma patient whose treatment included an IDH1 peptide vaccine. These receptors originate from a middle-aged man with glioma. Some clones in this sample may be carry-over from other donors' samples.

The rearrangement joins TRBV6-4 to TRBJ1-1, with TRBD1 matching 8 bases. CDR3 size: 15 residues. Trimming cost V 6 bases and J 4 bases; bases outside gene matches: 10. Germline CDR1 is MRHNA and CDR2 is SNTAGT. Here the CDR3 reads CASRSLAGGPTEAFF. CDR3 nucleotides: TGTGCCAGCAGGTCGTTGGCAGGGGGCCCCACTGAAGCTTTCTTT.

This chain links TRBV7-2 with TRBJ2-7; D is perhaps TRBD1 (6 bases). The germline V gene encodes CDR1 SGHTA and CDR2 FQGNSA. The V end was cut by 3 bases, the J end by 6 bases, with 15 bases between. The CDR3 is 14 amino acids. This chain's CDR3 is CASSFGTGSGEQYF. The CDR3 DNA reads TGTGCCAGCAGCTTTGGAACAGGGAGCGGCGAGCAGTACTTC.

This clone was counted a single time. V usage is TRBV1 and J usage is TRBJ2-1; the D segment call TRBD2 is taken from the table without a DNA check. TRBV1 is classified as a pseudogene. This CDR3 has 18 amino acids. The chain's CDR3 is CTSSQDSSGGRNYNEQFF. The CDR3, as DNA: TGCACCAGCAGCCAAGACTCGAGCGGGGGCCGTAACTACAATGAGCAGTTCTTC.

The V call is TRBV29-1, the J call TRBJ1-5; 7 bases align to TRBD1. Trimming at V came to 5 bases and at J to 4 bases, leaving 5 bases not matched to a gene. Germline V gene data show CDR1 as SQVTM and CDR2 as ANQGSEA. The CDR3 runs to 13 residues. The CDR3 DNA reads TGCAGCGTTATCCCGACAGGGAATCAGCCCCAGCATTTT. This gives the protein CSVIPTGNQPQHF.